This T cell receptor beta chain emerged from a study of regulatory T cells in long-lasting Graves disease. CDR3 length: 15 amino acids. CDR1 LGHDT and CDR2 YNNKEL come from the germline V gene (reference sequence). V was pared by 1 base and J by 4 bases, with 13 bases between. CDR3 regions were amplified by Arm-PCR using iRepertoire HTBI primers to build TCR beta libraries. Using its own MiXCR run on the multiplex PCR reads, TCRdb lists one record per CDR3 protein. Found here are approximately 480,000 distinct CDR3 sequences, around 15% of them singletons; the top ten hold 12%. Time point specified: newly diagnosed GD, antithyroid drugs for less than 3 months. Making the TCR library involved RNA that had been extracted from PBMCs. Staff drew roughly 9 milliliters of peripheral blood into EDTA tubes. This clonotype was observed at least ten times. Another study also made use of these data, one on T cells in Graves' hyperthyroidism and ophthalmopathy.

V usage is TRBV3-1 and J usage is TRBJ1-2, with D perhaps matching TRBD1 (5 bases). The sequencing used peripheral blood mononuclear cells (PBMCs), collected at new diagnosis, from a patient treated with antithyroid drugs. This TCR derives from a man in his forties or fifties with Graves disease. CDR3 DNA: TGTGCCAGCAGCCAAGGGGTAGGGGTGGGCTATGGCTACACCTTC. Its protein product is CASSQGVGVGYGYTF.